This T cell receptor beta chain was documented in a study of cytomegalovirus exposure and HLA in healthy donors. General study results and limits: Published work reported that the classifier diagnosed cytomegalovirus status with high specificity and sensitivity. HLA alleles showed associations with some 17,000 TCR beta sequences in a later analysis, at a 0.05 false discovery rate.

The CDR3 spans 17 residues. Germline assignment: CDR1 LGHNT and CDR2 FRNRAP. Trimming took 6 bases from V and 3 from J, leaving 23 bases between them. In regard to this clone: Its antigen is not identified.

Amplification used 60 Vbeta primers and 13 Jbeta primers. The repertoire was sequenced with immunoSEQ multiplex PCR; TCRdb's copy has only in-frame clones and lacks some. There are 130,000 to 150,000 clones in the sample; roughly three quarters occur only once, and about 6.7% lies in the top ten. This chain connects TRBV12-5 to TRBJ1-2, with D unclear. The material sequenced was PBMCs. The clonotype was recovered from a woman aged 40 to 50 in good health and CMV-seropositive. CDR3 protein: CASGPTQVAPADYGYTF. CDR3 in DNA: TGTGCTAGTGGACCCACTCAGGTCGCCCCGGCCGACTATGGCTACACCTTC.